The T cell receptor (beta chain) described here comes from a study of blood T cell repertoires in COVID-19. On the study more broadly: Some COVID-19 samples were acute and others convalescent; all came from the United States, Italy and Spain. Sources were T cells, B-cell-depleted T cells, or PBMCs; the material itself was cDNA or gDNA.

Under the authors' procedure: Scientists estimated how many nucleated cells there were by amplifying reference gene primers. The data were produced by immunoSEQ multiplex PCR, yet TCRdb's version contains in-frame clones alone and is incomplete. The V and J calls and clone size come from that table; D and trimming were worked out from the DNA. This repertoire shows some 320,000 clones, approximately 89% found once; its top ten account for around 8%. V was trimmed by 5 bases and J by 0 bases, leaving 5 bases between them. The CDR3 has 13 residues. The sequencing input was peripheral blood. The chain uses TRBV12-3 or TRBV12-4 and TRBJ1-5; D is undetermined. This TCR derives from a woman aged 45-59 years who had recovered from COVID-19. The CDR3 sequence is CASSPYSNQPQHF. In nucleotides, the CDR3 is TGTGCCAGCAGTCCTTATAGCAATCAGCCCCAGCATTTT.